This note documents a single TCR beta chain sequence. Its antigen is as yet unknown. Trimming removed 5 bases from V and 3 bases from J, with 11 bases in between. The germline V gene has CDR1 SEHNR and CDR2 FQNEAQ (reference sequence). This CDR3 has 13 residues. This record comes from a study of cytomegalovirus exposure and HLA in healthy donors. The overall study: Among the approximately 430 donors who were genotyped, about 80% fell in the genetic ancestry cluster that is associated with self-reported Caucasian donors. Notes on the study in general: High sensitivity and specificity were reportedly achieved when the classifier diagnosed cytomegalovirus status.

With 60 Vbeta and 13 Jbeta primers, the PCR was carried out. Produced via immunoSEQ multiplex PCR; TCRdb's table is partial and in-frame only. The sample lists a few hundred thousand clones, approximately 80% occurring once. The source material was PBMCs. This TCR came from a man aged 35-49 years in good health and CMV-seronegative. J is TRBJ2-7 and V is TRBV7-9; D perhaps matches TRBD1 (5 bases). CDR3: CASSQQGFYEQYF. Here the CDR3 DNA reads TGTGCCAGCAGCCAGCAGGGTTTCTACGAGCAGTACTTC.